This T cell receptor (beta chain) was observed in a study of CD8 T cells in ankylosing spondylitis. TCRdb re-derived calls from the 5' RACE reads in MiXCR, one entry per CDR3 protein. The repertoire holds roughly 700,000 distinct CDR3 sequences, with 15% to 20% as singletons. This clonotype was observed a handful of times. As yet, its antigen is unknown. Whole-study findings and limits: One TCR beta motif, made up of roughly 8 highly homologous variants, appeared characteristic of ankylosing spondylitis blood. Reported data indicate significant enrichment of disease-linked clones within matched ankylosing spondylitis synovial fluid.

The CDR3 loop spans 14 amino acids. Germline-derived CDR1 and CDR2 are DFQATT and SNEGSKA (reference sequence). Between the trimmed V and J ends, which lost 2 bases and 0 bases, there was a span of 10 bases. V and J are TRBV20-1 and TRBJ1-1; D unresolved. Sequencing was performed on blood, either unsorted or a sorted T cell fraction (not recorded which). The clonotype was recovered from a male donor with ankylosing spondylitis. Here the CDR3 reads CSARKRVMNTEAFF. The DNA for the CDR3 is TGCAGTGCTAGAAAGAGGGTAATGAACACTGAAGCTTTCTTT.